Below, 11 T cell receptor beta chains from the same sample are listed, as sequenced in a study of cytomegalovirus exposure and HLA in healthy donors. The study ran its PCR with 60 Vbeta and 13 Jbeta primers. Only in-frame clones appear in the TCRdb table, and some are missing; sequencing was by immunoSEQ multiplex PCR. The top ten hold 2% to 3% of the sample, which has 110,000 or so clones, 65% to 85% seen once. Sequencing was done on a sample of PBMCs. The receptors come from a woman younger than 30 in good health and CMV-seronegative.

The chain has TRBV28 and TRBJ2-7; maybe TRBD2 (6 bases). V lost 7 bases to trimming and J lost 5 bases, with 15 bases between them. This CDR3 spans 13 amino acids. CDR1 and CDR2 from the germline V gene are MDHEN and SYDVKM. The chain's CDR3 is CASNGGGGDEQYF. The CDR3 coding sequence is TGTGCCAGCAATGGGGGAGGAGGGGACGAGCAGTACTTC.

The V gene is TRBV13, the J gene TRBJ2-1, with a weak D call TRBD2 (5 bases). This CDR3 contains 14 residues. V gave up 4 bases and J gave up 6 bases, with 13 bases separating them. In germline, CDR1 is PRHDT, CDR2 FYEKMQ (reference sequence). The CDR3 nucleotides read TGTGCCAGCAGCTCACCGGAGGTGGGCAATGAGCAGTTCTTC. It encodes CASSSPEVGNEQFF.

The DNA of the CDR3 is TGTGCCAGCAGCCTGTTGACTAGCGGAAACTACGAGCAGTACTTC. Amino acid sequence: CASSLLTSGNYEQYF. The rearrangement uses TRBV7-8 and TRBJ2-7; TRBD2 agrees at 9 bases. This CDR3 has 15 amino acids. Germline-derived CDR1 and CDR2 are SGHVS and FQNEAQ. V shed 5 bases, J shed 3 bases, and the junction held 8 bases outside the gene matches.

This clone occurred once. This chain joins TRBV25-1 and TRBJ2-7; 7 bases fit TRBD1. The germline gives CDR1 MGHDK, CDR2 SYGVNS. Trimming removed 7 bases from V and 4 bases from J; junction bases left unmatched: 10. CDR3 length: 14 residues. This CDR3 is CASTEGAGVYEQYF. The DNA for the CDR3 is TGTGCCAGCACCGAGGGGGCAGGGGTGTACGAGCAGTACTTC.

The chain couples TRBV2 to TRBJ2-3, with TRBD2 identical over 8 bases. V lost 4 bases and J lost 6; bases outside the gene matches: 9. The CDR3 consists of 15 residues. Germline values: CDR1 SNHLY, CDR2 FYNNEI. CDR3 nucleotide sequence: TGTGCCAGCAGTGGAGGGACTAGTATGTCCGATACGCAGTATTTT. This codes for CASSGGTSMSDTQYF. The full variable domain, rest sourced from reference TRBV2 and TRBJ2-3, is EPEVTQTPSHQVTQMGQEVILRCVPISNHLYFYWYRQILGQKVEFLVSFYNNEISEKSEIFDDQFSVERPDGSNFTLKIRSTKLEDSAMYFCASSGGTSMSDTQYFGPGTRLTVL.

The J gene is TRBJ1-2, the V gene TRBV2; D not certain. CDR3 length: 13 residues. V was shortened by 6 bases and J by 4 bases, with 12 bases between the two germline ends. Germline-derived CDR1 and CDR2 are SNHLY and FYNNEI. CDR3 in DNA: TGTGCCAGCAGCGGACCGGGAACCTATGGCTACACCTTC. Translation gives CASSGPGTYGYTF.

This chain uses TRBV7-2 with TRBJ1-5; D unresolved. The V end was cut by 5 bases, the J end by 5 bases, with 16 bases between. The CDR3 loop spans 15 amino acids. Germline assignment: CDR1 SGHTA and CDR2 FQGNSA. The CDR3 loop is CASSPGWVEDQPQHF. CDR3 sequence (DNA): TGTGCCAGCAGCCCTGGCTGGGTAGAGGATCAGCCCCAGCATTTT.

This chain connects TRBV7-6 to TRBJ2-1; TRBD2 aligns across 8 bases. The CDR3 is 13 amino acids. Losses at the gene ends were 4 bases for V and 7 bases for J; bases not matched to a gene: 3. The V gene's germline CDR1 is SGHVS and CDR2 FNYEAQ. The CDR3 region has the DNA TGTGCCAGCAGCTCCAGCGGGAGAAATGAGCAGTTCTTC. Translation: CASSSSGRNEQFF. The variable domain in full, with the rest retrieved from reference TRBV7-6 and TRBJ2-1, is GAGVSQSPRYKVTKRGQDVALRCDPISGHVSLYWYRQALGQGPEFLTYFNYEAQQDKSGLPNDRFSAERPEGSISTLTIQRTEQRDSAMYRCASSSSGRNEQFFGPGTRLTVL.

This rearrangement joins TRBV25-1 to TRBJ1-1, with D possibly matching TRBD1 (5 bases). The V gene lost 10 bases and the J gene lost 0 bases, with 15 bases spanning the gap. Germline V lookup: CDR1 MGHDK, CDR2 SYGVNS. The CDR3 contains 14 residues. Here the CDR3 reads CATSGGIMNTEAFF. Here the CDR3 DNA reads TGTGCCACCTCGGGGGGGATCATGAACACTGAAGCTTTCTTT.

J is TRBJ2-6 and V is TRBV4-1, with a tentative D call TRBD2 (6 bases). CDR3 length equals 19 residues. V dropped 0 bases and J dropped 0 bases, with 15 bases sitting between them. CDR1 and CDR2 from the germline V gene are MGHRA and YSYEKL. This chain's CDR3 is CASSQELGGTYSGANVLTF. The CDR3 region has the DNA TGCGCCAGCAGCCAAGAGCTAGGCGGGACCTACTCTGGGGCCAACGTCCTGACTTTC.

This chain joins TRBV25-1 and TRBJ2-1; TRBD2 agrees at 10 bases. CDR1 and CDR2 from the germline V gene are MGHDK and SYGVNS. Trimming removed 5 bases from V and 7 bases from J; junction bases left unmatched: 11. The CDR3 is 16 residues long. The CDR3 protein is CASSPLFGSGGNEQFF. The DNA of the CDR3 is TGTGCCAGCAGTCCCCTGTTTGGTAGCGGGGGGAATGAGCAGTTCTTC.